This TCR beta chain was identified during a study of blood T cell repertoires in COVID-19. In the study overall: Whether acute or convalescent, the COVID-19 samples came from the United States, Italy and Spain. PBMCs, B-cell-depleted T cells, or T cells were the source of the cDNA or gDNA that made up the material.

The authors' processing: Amplifying reference gene primers gave estimates of nucleated cell counts. Method: immunoSEQ multiplex PCR; TCRdb's copy keeps in-frame clones and lacks some. V, J and clone size are those of that table, while D and trimming were read from the DNA. This sample carries about 22,000 clones, 80% to 90% of them seen once, and the ten largest clones take approximately 25%. Germline V gene lookup returns CDR1 MNHEY and CDR2 SVGAGI. The CDR3 contains 15 residues. The V end was cut by 2 bases, the J end by 2 bases, with 13 bases between. This TCR was recovered from a human donor with active COVID-19. The donor label of this sample is uncertain. The sequencing sample was made of peripheral blood. V usage is TRBV6-5 and J usage is TRBJ2-7; D possibly corresponds to TRBD1 (6 bases). CDR3 protein: CASSYTGTIAYEQYF. CDR3 sequence (DNA): TGTGCCAGCAGTTACACCGGGACAATTGCCTACGAGCAGTACTTC.